Described below is a single T cell receptor beta chain sequence and its context. The CDR3 is made up of 14 amino acids. Germline values: CDR1 SGHAT, CDR2 FQDESV (reference sequence). Trimming left V 6 bases short and J 4 bases short, with 12 bases between. Generated by immunoSEQ multiplex PCR, the TCRdb table keeps only in-frame clones and is missing some. The sample holds 10,000 to 15,000 clones, approximately 95% seen once. The record originates from a study of technical replicates of blood from a handful of donors. This chain links TRBV11-1 with TRBJ1-4; D is perhaps TRBD1 (6 bases). This sequence originates from a human donor in good health. What was sequenced was PBMCs. The CDR3 here is CASSRDNGNEKLFF. CDR3 nucleotides: TGTGCCAGCAGTCGGGACAACGGTAATGAAAAACTGTTTTTT.